The 27 T cell receptor beta chains below were found in one sample sequenced in a study of cytomegalovirus exposure and HLA in healthy donors. Primers included in the PCR were 60 Vbeta and 13 Jbeta primers. TCRdb keeps only in-frame clones here, not all; method: immunoSEQ multiplex PCR. The sample includes about 190,000 clones, around nine tenths of them seen just once. The sample was PBMCs. These receptors were obtained from a woman in her late teens or twenties in good health and CMV-seronegative.

The J gene is TRBJ2-7, the V gene TRBV6-6; D is ambiguous. The length of the CDR3 is 16 residues. V was cut by 4 bases and J by 5 bases, with 21 bases left in between. Germline assignment: CDR1 MNHNY and CDR2 SVGAGI (reference sequence). CDR3 DNA: TGTGCCAGCAGTTCCCACATAATCAAGAAGACTGACGAGCAGTACTTC. Protein: CASSSHIIKKTDEQYF.

The chain combines TRBV5-1 with TRBJ2-6; tentative D call: TRBD2 (7 bases). V was pared by 0 bases and J by 4 bases, with 11 bases between. The CDR3 is 16 amino acids. In germline, CDR1 is SGHRS, CDR2 YFSETQ. CDR3 region: CASSLARGAGANVLTF. The DNA for the CDR3 is TGCGCCAGCAGCTTGGCCCGGGGGGCCGGGGCCAACGTCCTGACTTTC.

The V call is TRBV7-9, the J call TRBJ2-7, with 9 positions matching TRBD1. The junction had 23 bases not matched to a gene; V was cut back by 5 bases and J by 9 bases. CDR1 and CDR2 from the germline V gene are SEHNR and FQNEAQ (reference sequence). The CDR3 covers 18 residues. Written as DNA, the CDR3 is TGTGCCAGCAGCCGGGGGGACAGGGTTAGCTTCTGGCCCGGCGGGCAGTACTTC. Translating it yields CASSRGDRVSFWPGGQYF.

The chain has TRBV23-1 and TRBJ1-3; a weak D match, TRBD1 (6 bases). TRBV23-1 is classed as an ORF, of uncertain function. V lost 6 bases, J lost 1 base, and 25 bases lay in between. The CDR3 runs 19 residues. CDR3 sequence: CASSLSMLGTSPSGNTIYF. CDR3 sequence (DNA): TGCGCCAGCAGCCTTTCGATGCTCGGGACATCGCCTTCTGGAAACACCATATATTTT.

The V call is TRBV7-9, the J call TRBJ2-2; no clear D gene. Trimming pared 6 bases from V and 4 bases from J, leaving 12 bases between. CDR3 length: 14 amino acids. Germline V gene lookup returns CDR1 SEHNR and CDR2 FQNEAQ (reference sequence). The CDR3 DNA reads as TGTGCCAGCAGGACGGCAGGCTCCACCGGGGAGCTGTTTTTT. Translated, it gives CASRTAGSTGELFF.

The V call is TRBV11-3, the J call TRBJ1-2; D uncertain. Germline V lookup: CDR1 SGHNT, CDR2 YENEEA. CDR3 length: 16 residues. V lost 1 base and J 2 bases, leaving 14 bases between the germline ends. The CDR3 is CASSLGAGRLNYGYTF. CDR3 in DNA: TGTGCCAGCAGCTTAGGCGCGGGCAGGCTGAACTATGGCTACACCTTC.

The V and J genes are TRBV6-5 and TRBJ1-2; 7 nucleotides align to TRBD1. The V gene end was trimmed by 7 bases and the J gene end by 8 bases; junction bases not matched to a gene: 7. CDR3 size: 12 residues. CDR1 and CDR2 (germline): MNHEY, SVGAGI. CDR3 nucleotide sequence: TGTGCCAGCACCTCGACAGGGAGCGGCTACACCTTC. Its protein product is CASTSTGSGYTF.

Only a few counts were recorded for this clone. The chain is built from TRBV12-5 and TRBJ2-1; unclear D gene. The V gene's germline CDR1 is LGHNT and CDR2 FRNRAP. V lost 5 bases to trimming and J lost 10 bases, with 9 bases between them. This CDR3 is 11 amino acids long. CDR3 residues: CASGPLQEQFF. The DNA for the CDR3 is TGTGCTAGTGGTCCGTTACAGGAGCAGTTCTTC. Based on the CDR3 plus reference TRBV12-5 and TRBJ2-1, the full variable domain is DARVTQTPRHKVTEMGQEVTMRCQPILGHNTVFWYRQTMMQGLELLAYFRNRAPLDDSGMPKDRFSAEMPDATLATLKIQPSEPRDSAVYFCASGPLQEQFFGPGTRLTVL.

V is TRBV28 and J is TRBJ1-2, with no clear D. Trimming removed 5 bases at V and 4 bases at J, with 8 bases between. Germline V lookup: CDR1 MDHEN, CDR2 SYDVKM. The CDR3 runs 12 residues. CDR3 in amino acids: CASSTPGYGYTF. The CDR3 nucleotides read TGTGCCAGCAGTACCCCGGGCTATGGCTACACCTTC.

CDR3 sequence: CASRDVMRTEAFF. The CDR3 nucleotides read TGTGCCAGCAGGGATGTAATGAGGACTGAAGCTTTCTTT. The chain uses TRBV28 and TRBJ1-1, with D uncertain. V was shortened by 6 bases and J by 5 bases, with 13 bases between the two germline ends. From germline, CDR1 is MDHEN and CDR2 SYDVKM. This CDR3 contains 13 residues. Variable domain in full (rest from reference TRBV28 and TRBJ1-1): DVKVTQSSRYLVKRTGEKVFLECVQDMDHENMFWYRQDPGLGLRLIYFSYDVKMKEKGDIPEGYSVSREKKERFSLILESASTNQTSMYLCASRDVMRTEAFFGQGTRLTVV.

The chain combines TRBV19 with TRBJ2-7; the match to TRBD2 covers 8 bases. Trimming cost V 3 bases and J 1 base; bases outside gene matches: 5. This CDR3 comprises 15 residues. CDR1 LNHDA and CDR2 SQIVND come from the germline V gene (reference sequence). CDR3 loop: CASSIGAGVSYEQYF. CDR3 coding DNA: TGTGCCAGTAGTATTGGAGCGGGGGTATCCTACGAGCAGTACTTC.

The chain uses TRBV18 and TRBJ1-6; a weak D match, TRBD1 (5 bases). The CDR3 runs 15 residues. V gave up 2 bases and J gave up 1 base, with 6 bases separating them. Germline lookup yields CDR1 KGHSH and CDR2 LQKENI. The CDR3 region has the DNA TGTGCCAGCTCACCAGGGGGGTCCTATAATTCACCCCTCCACTTT. Protein product: CASSPGGSYNSPLHF.

A note on this clone: In the same sample, other DNA sequences code for this CDR3. This chain uses TRBV7-9 with TRBJ2-7; tentatively, D is TRBD2 (6 bases). Looked up from germline, CDR1 is SEHNR and CDR2 is FQNEAQ (reference sequence). The CDR3 is 15 amino acids. V lost 0 bases and J 0 bases, leaving 9 bases between the germline ends. The CDR3 DNA reads TGTGCCAGCAGCTTAGCTAGCGGCTCCTCCTACGAGCAGTACTTC. Translated, it gives CASSLASGSSYEQYF.

The chain links TRBV7-9 to TRBJ2-2, with D maybe TRBD2 (6 bases). Trimming removed 4 bases from V and 7 bases from J, with 13 bases in between. CDR1 and CDR2 (germline): SEHNR, FQNEAQ (reference sequence). The CDR3 extends over 14 amino acids. CDR3 nucleotides: TGTGCCAGCAGCTCCCGAGGCGGGATCGGGGAGCTGTTTTTT. It specifies CASSSRGGIGELFF.

With respect to this clone: The junction shows a germline mismatch at one end, possibly a read error. This chain connects TRBV2 to TRBJ1-1; 9 bases match TRBD1. Germline V gene lookup returns CDR1 SNHLY and CDR2 FYNNEI. The CDR3 extends over 14 amino acids. Written as DNA, the CDR3 is TGTGCCAGCAGGGGGGGACAGGGAATAGGTGAATCTTTCTTT. Encoded protein: CASRGGQGIGESFF. The full variable domain, in which reference TRBV2 and TRBJ1-1 provide the parts outside the CDR3, is EPEVTQTPSHQVTQMGQEVILRCVPISNHLYFYWYRQILGQKVEFLVSFYNNEISEKSEIFDDQFSVERPDGSNFTLKIRSTKLEDSAMYFCASRGGQGIGESFFGQGTRLTVV.

This rearrangement joins TRBV6-6 to TRBJ1-2; 9 bases match TRBD1. The length of the CDR3 is 13 residues. With V trimmed by 4 bases and J by 7 bases, 4 bases remained unmatched. In germline, CDR1 is MNHNY, CDR2 SVGAGI (reference sequence). CDR3 amino acids: CASSSTGGGGYTF. The DNA of the CDR3 is TGTGCCAGCAGTTCGACAGGGGGGGGTGGCTACACCTTC.

The chain combines TRBV7-9 with TRBJ1-1; D may be TRBD1 (6 bases). V was trimmed by 2 bases and J by 5 bases, leaving 24 bases between them. The CDR3 loop spans 18 amino acids. Germline lookup yields CDR1 SEHNR and CDR2 FQNEAQ (reference sequence). DNA for the CDR3: TGTGCCAGCAGCTTACAGTGGGCCGTTGAAGGGGGGGATACTGAAGCTTTCTTT. Residues: CASSLQWAVEGGDTEAFF.

V usage is TRBV4-2 and J usage is TRBJ1-2, with D perhaps matching TRBD1 (5 bases). The CDR3 consists of 14 residues. Germline CDR1 and CDR2: LGHNA and YNFKEQ. The ends were cut back, 7 bases at V and 4 bases at J, with 16 bases in the middle. The DNA for the CDR3 is TGTGCCAGCAACCACTGGGGGGACGGCTATGGCTACACCTTC. Residues: CASNHWGDGYGYTF.

J is TRBJ2-3 and V is TRBV19; 7 bases are shared with TRBD2. The germline V gene has CDR1 LNHDA and CDR2 SQIVND (reference sequence). The CDR3 spans 15 residues. Losses at the gene ends were 5 bases for V and 0 bases for J; bases not matched to a gene: 5. The CDR3 DNA sequence: TGTGCCAGTAGTCTGCAGCGGGGTAGCACAGATACGCAGTATTTT. As protein: CASSLQRGSTDTQYF.

The V and J genes are TRBV10-3 and TRBJ2-5, with TRBD2 matching 7 bases. The germline V gene has CDR1 ENHRY and CDR2 SYGVKD. Germline trimming cut 6 bases from V and 5 bases from J; bases unmatched to any gene: 6. CDR3 length: 13 amino acids. The CDR3 bases are TGTGCCATCAGCTCCGGCGGGGGTGAGACCCAGTACTTC. Translation gives CAISSGGGETQYF.

This chain uses TRBV10-3 with TRBJ2-3, with D uncertain. The CDR3 length is 12 residues. V was shortened by 5 bases and J by 6 bases, with 9 bases between the two germline ends. Germline-derived CDR1 and CDR2 are ENHRY and SYGVKD. CDR3 in amino acids: CAISRPGDTQYF. The CDR3, as DNA: TGTGCCATCAGTCGTCCCGGGGATACGCAGTATTTT.

The gene calls are TRBV5-1 and TRBJ1-5; D gene uncertain. Germline V lookup: CDR1 SGHRS, CDR2 YFSETQ. The length of the CDR3 is 15 residues. Trimming took 1 base from V and 0 from J, leaving 8 bases between them. DNA for the CDR3: TGCGCCAGCAGCTTGCTGGGAGATAGCAATCAGCCCCAGCATTTT. Protein: CASSLLGDSNQPQHF.

The genes are TRBV5-1 and TRBJ2-7; 9 bases agree with TRBD1. CDR1 SGHRS and CDR2 YFSETQ come from the germline V gene. This CDR3 has 20 amino acids. V trimming: 4 bases; J trimming: 3 bases; junction bases outside the gene matches: 23. The CDR3: CASSLGWGQGPDSLYYEQYF. The DNA for the CDR3 is TGCGCCAGCAGCCTTGGGTGGGGACAGGGTCCCGATTCCCTCTACTACGAGCAGTACTTC.

This clone appeared a single time. The chain couples TRBV28 to TRBJ2-3; 8 nucleotides align to TRBD2. V dropped 1 base and J dropped 6; count of bases not matched to a gene: 12. Per the germline V gene, CDR1 is MDHEN and CDR2 is SYDVKM. The CDR3 runs 17 residues. In nucleotides, the CDR3 is TGTGCCAGCAGTTTATTGGGGGATAGCGGGGCCGGGGATACGCAGTATTTT. Its translation is CASSLLGDSGAGDTQYF.

This clone has just a few counts. This chain links TRBV4-1 with TRBJ2-7; TRBD2 aligns across 7 bases. This CDR3 has 16 residues. J gave up 7 bases and V 1 base, and 13 bases lay outside the gene matches. Germline assignment: CDR1 MGHRA and CDR2 YSYEKL. The CDR3 DNA reads as TGCGCCAGCAGCCAAGCCGGCGCTAGCGGTGATACTGAGCAGTACTTC. Its translation: CASSQAGASGDTEQYF.

The V gene is TRBV18, the J gene TRBJ2-3; D is unclear. Per the germline V gene, CDR1 is KGHSH and CDR2 is LQKENI. V lost 0 bases and J lost 4, with 8 bases in between. The CDR3 is made up of 14 amino acids. The CDR3: CASSPPLDSDTQYF. CDR3 bases: TGTGCCAGCTCACCACCTCTAGACTCAGATACGCAGTATTTT.

The V gene is TRBV10-3, the J gene TRBJ2-3; 8 nucleotides line up with TRBD2. Germline CDR1 reads ENHRY; CDR2 reads SYGVKD. The V and J ends lost 6 bases and 5 bases, in that order; junction bases with no gene match: 10. The CDR3 runs 15 residues. The CDR3 nucleotides are TGTGCCATCAGCTCTCTCGCGGGGGGACTAGATACGCAGTATTTT. Protein: CAISSLAGGLDTQYF.